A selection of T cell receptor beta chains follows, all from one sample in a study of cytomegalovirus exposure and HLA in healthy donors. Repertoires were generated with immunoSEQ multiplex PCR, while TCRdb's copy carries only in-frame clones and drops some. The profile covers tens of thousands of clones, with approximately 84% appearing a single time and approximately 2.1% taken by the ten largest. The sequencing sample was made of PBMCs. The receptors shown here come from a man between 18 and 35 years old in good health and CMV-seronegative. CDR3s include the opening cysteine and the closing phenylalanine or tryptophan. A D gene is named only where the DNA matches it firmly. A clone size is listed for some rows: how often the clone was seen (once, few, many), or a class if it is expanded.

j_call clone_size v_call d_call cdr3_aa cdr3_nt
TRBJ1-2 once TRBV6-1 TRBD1 CASSEAAGGLYGYTF TGTGCCAGCAGTGAAGCGGCAGGGGGCCTGTATGGCTACACCTTC
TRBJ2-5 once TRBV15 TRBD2 CATSRAGLAGGGSETQYF TGTGCCACCAGCAGAGCCGGACTAGCGGGAGGAGGGTCTGAGACCCAGTACTTC
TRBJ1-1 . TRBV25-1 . CASSSPTGNTEAFF TGTGCCAGCAGTTCCCCAACGGGGAACACTGAAGCTTTCTTT
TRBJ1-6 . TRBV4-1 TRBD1 CASSQPGQSSYNSPLHF TGCGCCAGCAGCCAGCCGGGACAGTCCTCCTATAATTCACCCCTCCACTTT
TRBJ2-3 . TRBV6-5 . CASSYAQAKTDTQYF TGTGCCAGCAGTTACGCCCAGGCCAAGACAGATACGCAGTATTTT
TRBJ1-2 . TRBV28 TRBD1 CASRPPGQGVYGYTF TGTGCCAGCAGGCCGCCAGGACAGGGTGTCTATGGCTACACCTTC
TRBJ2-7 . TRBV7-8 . CASSLDHSSYEQYF TGTGCCAGCAGCTTAGATCACAGCTCCTACGAGCAGTACTTC
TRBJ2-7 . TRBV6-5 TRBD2 CASSPRGGTSYEQYF TGTGCCAGCAGCCCTCGCGGGGGAACCTCCTACGAGCAGTACTTC
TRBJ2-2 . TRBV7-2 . CASSLDTASTGELFF TGTGCCAGCAGCCTAGACACCGCAAGTACCGGGGAGCTGTTTTTT
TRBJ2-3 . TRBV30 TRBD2 CARGLAGGPSTDTQYF TGTGCTCGGGGACTAGCGGGAGGCCCTAGCACAGATACGCAGTATTTT
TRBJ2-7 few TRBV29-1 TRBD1 CSAEGTGAYEQYF TGCAGCGCCGAAGGGACAGGAGCCTACGAGCAGTACTTC
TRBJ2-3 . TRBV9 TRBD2 CASGTSGSLDTQYF TGTGCCAGCGGGACTAGCGGGAGTTTAGATACGCAGTATTTT
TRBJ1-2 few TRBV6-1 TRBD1 CASSEVGPGQGFGYTF TGTGCCAGCAGTGAAGTGGGACCGGGACAGGGGTTTGGCTACACCTTC
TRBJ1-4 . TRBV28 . CASSLGLNNEKLFF TGTGCCAGCAGTCTTGGACTAAATAATGAAAAACTGTTTTTT
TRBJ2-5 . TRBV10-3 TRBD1 CAISEADRALGQETQYF TGTGCCATCAGTGAGGCCGACAGGGCTTTGGGTCAAGAGACCCAGTACTTC